Included here is one TCR beta chain sequence, with context. The antigen this receptor binds is unknown. Nothing much larger sits one base from this clone, and base qualities are not available. Systemically healthy Caucasian individuals from Russia, around 39 in total and aged about 6 to 95 years, were included as donors. Each donor gave about 9.7 milliliters of peripheral blood, drawn into EDTA-treated Vacutainer tubes. PBMCs were isolated by Ficoll-Paque density-gradient centrifugation, with at least 6 million obtained per sample. Total RNA, at least 6 micrograms per sample, was extracted from PBMCs with Trizol reagent. For every donor, flow cytometry on a PBMC aliquot measured the percentage of naive CD45RAhigh/CD27high T cells. In the germline V gene (reference sequence), CDR1 corresponds to MNHEY and CDR2 to SMNVEV. V loses 3 bases, J loses 9 bases, and the germline ends lie 9 bases apart. The CDR3 starts with the cysteine, ends with the phenylalanine, and has 12 residues. Only the CDR3 portion is preserved as DNA: 36 bases, with reading frame beginning at the first base.

This entry belongs to a study of blood T cells in healthy people across ages (dated by TCRdb to the mid-2010s). Study-level background: Template switching captured roughly one uniquely barcoded TCR beta cDNA molecule per two T cells in model experiments. The study measured age-related changes in TCR beta repertoire diversity using deep sequencing normalized with unique cDNA molecular identifiers. Donors were grouped into four age groups: young (average approximately 15 years), middle-aged (about 38), aged (about 60) and long-lived (approximately 81). To avoid experimental bias, donors of different ages were spread randomly across the sequencing lanes. The study analyzed two additional independent replicas of 1 million unique cDNA reads from the same blood draw for two donors, one aged 18 to 30 and one aged 80 or older.

What the study reported, not specific to this receptor: Observed TCR beta diversity per million T cells fell roughly linearly with age, and a significant reduction was already apparent by age roughly 41. The long-lived group showed more naive CD4+ T cells, fewer expanded clones and increased TCR diversity than the aged group, suggesting age selection. Because donor CMV infection status was unknown, age-related changes in expanded clonotypes were potentially confounded. There was a strong correlation between observed TCR beta diversity and the percentage of naive T cells measured by flow cytometry. Conclusive comparison of naive and antigen-experienced compartments was prevented by the profiling of bulk unsorted PBMCs. Estimates of total diversity from one million sequenced T cells were regarded as lower bounds and underestimates.

Receptor amplification or capture employed 5' RACE. The listed sequencing device is Illumina HiSeq 2500. A second PCR of roughly 7 to 12 cycles was run with a J-beta primer mix and a sample-barcoded 5' primer. Each TCR beta cDNA molecule received a unique molecular identifier from a template-switch 5' adaptor carrying 12 random nucleotides. Each sample yielded at least 3 million CDR3-containing paired-end reads. All of the RNA was converted into first-strand cDNA using the Mint cDNA synthesis kit, with a TRBC-specific oligonucleotide serving as the primer. Following uracil-DNA glycosylase treatment, a first 18-cycle PCR with universal primers M1SS and BC2_uni_R was performed on all cDNA. Turning to the authors' computational methods: For normalization, 1 million high-quality reads were randomly selected from each sample, with every read carrying a distinct molecular identifier. Reads sharing molecular identifiers were discarded rather than binned into consensus sequences. MiTCR, run with a Q25 quality threshold and the strictest error-elimination algorithm, handled CDR3 identification, clonotype clustering and error correction. A nonparametric unseen species model using Euler transformation provided a lower-bound estimate of total TCR beta diversity. TCRdb cleaned the public reads at Q25 with fastp, built clones with MiXCR and kept in-frame beta chains. Under each unique CDR3 protein, matching rows form one entry showing the most common genes and DNA. TCRdb assigned the V and J calls; the authors' analysis was not used. Within this sample are roughly 1,500,000 distinct CDR3 sequences, with roughly 32% of them counted one time only. The ten biggest clones cover roughly 12% of the sample.

The chain is assembled from TRBV27 and TRBJ2-1; the D gene lacks a confident call. The receptor was derived from a woman in her 30s in good health. Specimen: blood. This receptor has the CDR3 CASSFSLSEQFF. The base sequence is TGTGCCAGCAGTTTCAGTCTGAGTGAGCAGTTCTTC.